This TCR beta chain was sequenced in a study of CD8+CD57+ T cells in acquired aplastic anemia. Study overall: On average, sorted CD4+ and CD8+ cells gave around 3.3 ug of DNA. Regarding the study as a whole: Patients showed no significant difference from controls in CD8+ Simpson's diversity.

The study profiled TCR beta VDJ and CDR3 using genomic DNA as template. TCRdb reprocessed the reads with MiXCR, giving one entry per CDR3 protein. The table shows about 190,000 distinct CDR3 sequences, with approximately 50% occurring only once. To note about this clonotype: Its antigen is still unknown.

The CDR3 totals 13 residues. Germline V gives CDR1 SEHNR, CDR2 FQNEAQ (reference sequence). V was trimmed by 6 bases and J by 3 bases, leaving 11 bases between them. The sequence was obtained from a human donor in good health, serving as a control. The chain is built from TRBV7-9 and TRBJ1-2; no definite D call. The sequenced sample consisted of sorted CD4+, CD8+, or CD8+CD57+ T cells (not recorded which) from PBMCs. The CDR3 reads CASSSQWDYGYTF. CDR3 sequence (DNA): TGTGCCAGCAGTAGCCAGTGGGACTATGGCTACACCTTC.